Following are 22 T cell receptor beta chains from one sample sequenced in a study of cytomegalovirus exposure and HLA in healthy donors. The study ran its PCR with 60 Vbeta and 13 Jbeta primers. The assay was immunoSEQ multiplex PCR, and TCRdb's table has in-frame clones only and misses some. The sample shows 130,000 or so clones, about 73% of them seen only once. Sequenced input: PBMCs. These receptors all stem from a middle-aged woman in good health and CMV-seropositive.

Turning to this clone: Compared with germline, one end of the junction differs, possibly owing to a read error. At the DNA level, this CDR3 is encoded by other sequences in the same sample as well. The V gene is TRBV28, the J gene TRBJ2-2; TRBD1 matches 8 bases. This CDR3 is 15 amino acids long. Germline CDR1 MDHEN, CDR2 SYDVKM. CDR3 bases: TGTGCCAGTAGTTCAGGGGGCGGAGCCACCGGGGAGCTGTTTTTT. Its protein is CASSSGGGATGELFF.

The chain employs TRBV4-3 and TRBJ2-1, with 11 nucleotides matching TRBD2. The CDR3 is 16 residues long. With V trimmed by 2 bases and J by 4 bases, 4 bases remained unmatched. Germline CDR1 is LGHNA and CDR2 is YSLEER. This CDR3 reads CASSQKGLAAYNEQFF. Here the CDR3 DNA reads TGCGCCAGCAGCCAAAAGGGACTAGCGGCGTACAATGAGCAGTTCTTC.

The genes are TRBV7-3 and TRBJ2-1; 8 bases line up with TRBD2. V was pared by 5 bases and J by 8 bases, with 14 bases of the junction left unmatched. Germline CDR1 and CDR2: SGHTA and FQGTGA. The CDR3 loop spans 16 amino acids. The CDR3 loop is CASSLFRERGPDEQFF. CDR3 bases: TGTGCCAGCAGCCTATTCCGGGAGCGGGGGCCGGATGAGCAGTTCTTC. Supplemented by reference TRBV7-3 and TRBJ2-1, the full variable domain reads GAGVSQTPSNKVTEKGKYVELRCDPISGHTALYWYRQSLGQGPEFLIYFQGTGAADDSGLPNDRFFAVRPEGSVSTLKIQRTERGDSAVYLCASSLFRERGPDEQFFGPGTRLTVL.

V usage is TRBV14 and J usage is TRBJ2-3; TRBD2 might be the D (6 bases). V was pared by 3 bases and J by 6 bases, with 19 bases between. This CDR3 has 16 amino acids. CDR1 is SGHDN and CDR2 is FVKESK in the germline V gene. The CDR3 spells CASSQGLSGRLDTQYF. CDR3 sequence (DNA): TGTGCCAGCAGCCAGGGCCTGAGCGGGCGTTTGGATACGCAGTATTTT.

This chain joins TRBV6-4 and TRBJ2-6; 7 nucleotides align to TRBD1. Per germline, CDR1 MRHNA and CDR2 SNTAGT. CDR3 length: 17 amino acids. V was pared by 5 bases and J by 2 bases, with 9 bases of the junction left unmatched. Here the CDR3 DNA reads TGTGCCAGCAGTTTGACGACAGGGCTTACTGGGGCCAACGTCCTGACTTTC. Translating it yields CASSLTTGLTGANVLTF.

The rearrangement joins TRBV19 to TRBJ1-5, with a possible D match to TRBD1 (5 bases). CDR3 length: 17 amino acids. Germline V gene sequence: CDR1 LNHDA, CDR2 SQIVND (reference sequence). V was clipped by 1 base and J by 4 bases, with 17 bases between them. CDR3: CASSIGSTPGGNQPQHF. As DNA, the CDR3 is TGTGCCAGTAGTATAGGAAGCACCCCGGGGGGAAATCAGCCCCAGCATTTT.

Comment on this clone: The junction and the germline gene differ at one end; a read error may be behind it. The chain uses TRBV7-9 and TRBJ2-5; the match to TRBD2 covers 11 bases. CDR1 and CDR2 (germline): SEHNR, FQNEAQ (reference sequence). This CDR3 has 17 amino acids. The CDR3 coding sequence is TGTTCCAGCGACGAAACCACTGGACTAGCGGGTCCTGAGACCCAGTACTTC. Translated: CSSDETTGLAGPETQYF.

The chain has TRBV7-2 and TRBJ1-2, with 8 bases that match TRBD1. This CDR3 has 15 amino acids. Trimming at V came to 5 bases and at J to 3 bases, leaving 8 bases not matched to a gene. Germline CDR1 reads SGHTA; CDR2 reads FQGNSA. CDR3 in DNA: TGTGCCAGCAGCGTACCGGGACAGGTTGACTATGGCTACACCTTC. It specifies CASSVPGQVDYGYTF.

This clone was picked up a small number of times. The CDR3: CASSDMTPPYEQYF. The CDR3 coding sequence is TGTGCCAGCAGTGATATGACACCACCCTACGAGCAGTACTTC. V and J are TRBV25-1 and TRBJ2-7; D unresolved. The CDR3 has 14 residues. V was cut by 3 bases and J by 2 bases, with 11 bases left in between. Germline V gene sequence: CDR1 MGHDK, CDR2 SYGVNS.

This clone was counted a few times. V is TRBV19 and J is TRBJ1-1, with 7 bases aligning to TRBD1. The CDR3 spans 14 residues. V dropped 7 bases and J dropped 3; count of bases not matched to a gene: 8. Germline CDR1 reads LNHDA; CDR2 reads SQIVND (reference sequence). Here the CDR3 DNA reads TGTGCCAGTACCTCAATCGACAGGGACACTGAAGCTTTCTTT. Translation: CASTSIDRDTEAFF.

This clone has just a few counts. The chain joins TRBV7-9 to TRBJ1-3; 7 nucleotides match TRBD1. V gave up 3 bases and J gave up 1 base; unmatched junction bases: 9. Germline-derived CDR1 and CDR2 are SEHNR and FQNEAQ (reference sequence). The CDR3 has 17 residues. The CDR3 DNA follows: TGTGCCAGCAGCTTTGGTGGAGGGGGCAAGTCTGGAAACACCATATATTTT. Its translation: CASSFGGGGKSGNTIYF. Full variable domain (rest looked up from reference TRBV7-9 and TRBJ1-3): DTGVSQNPRHKITKRGQNVTFRCDPISEHNRLYWYRQTLGQGPEFLTYFQNEAQLEKSRLLSDRFSAERPKGSFSTLEIQRTEQGDSAMYLCASSFGGGGKSGNTIYFGEGSWLTVV.

This rearrangement joins TRBV27 to TRBJ1-1; the D gene is possibly TRBD1 (5 bases). CDR1 and CDR2 (germline): MNHEY, SMNVEV (reference sequence). The CDR3 contains 14 residues. The V end lost 6 bases, the J end lost 0 bases, and 11 bases lay between the germline ends. The CDR3 DNA reads TGTGCCAGCAGGAGACAGCCAGTGAACACTGAAGCTTTCTTT. Protein sequence: CASRRQPVNTEAFF.

For this clone: This sample includes further DNA sequences coding for the same CDR3. J is TRBJ2-5 and V is TRBV18, with D hard to call. The germline CDR1 and CDR2 sequences are KGHSH and LQKENI. V lost 6 bases and J 3 bases, leaving 8 bases between the germline ends. This CDR3 region has 12 residues. The CDR3 region is CASSPLEETQYF. CDR3 bases: TGTGCCAGCTCTCCCTTAGAAGAGACCCAGTACTTC.

This chain links TRBV5-1 with TRBJ1-5; 11 bases agree with TRBD1. Trimming removed 3 bases from V and 3 bases from J; junction bases left unmatched: 2. This CDR3 region has 15 residues. Germline lookup yields CDR1 SGHRS and CDR2 YFSETQ. The CDR3 protein is CASSWTGGTNQPQHF. The DNA of the CDR3 is TGCGCCAGCAGCTGGACAGGGGGCACCAATCAGCCCCAGCATTTT. The full variable domain, completed using reference TRBV5-1 and TRBJ1-5, is KAGVTQTPRYLIKTRGQQVTLSCSPISGHRSVSWYQQTPGQGLQFLFEYFSETQRNKGNFPGRFSGRQFSNSRSEMNVSTLELGDSALYLCASSWTGGTNQPQHFGDGTRLSIL.

The CDR3 DNA reads TGTGCCAGCCGTAACAGGGGTGGGATGAACACTGAAGCTTTCTTT. Its protein is CASRNRGGMNTEAFF. J is TRBJ1-1 and V is TRBV2, with 7 bases that match TRBD1. The CDR3 has 15 residues. After removal of 8 bases from V and 0 bases from J, the junction contained 9 bases not matched to a gene. Germline V gene data show CDR1 as SNHLY and CDR2 as FYNNEI. The complete variable domain, with remaining parts taken from reference TRBV2 and TRBJ1-1, reads EPEVTQTPSHQVTQMGQEVILRCVPISNHLYFYWYRQILGQKVEFLVSFYNNEISEKSEIFDDQFSVERPDGSNFTLKIRSTKLEDSAMYFCASRNRGGMNTEAFFGQGTRLTVV.

V usage is TRBV2 and J usage is TRBJ1-1; D might be TRBD1 (5 bases). The CDR3 sequence is 15 residues long. V lost 4 bases to trimming and J lost 1 base, with 13 bases between them. The germline V gene has CDR1 SNHLY and CDR2 FYNNEI. CDR3 sequence reads: CASSASAGSNTEAFF. CDR3 bases: TGTGCCAGCAGTGCATCGGCAGGGTCGAACACTGAAGCTTTCTTT.

The chain recombines TRBV7-8 with TRBJ2-2; tentatively, D is TRBD2 (5 bases). Trimming cost V 7 bases and J 6 bases, with 12 bases left between them. Germline CDR1 SGHVS, CDR2 FQNEAQ. The CDR3 is 13 amino acids. In DNA, the CDR3 is TGTGCCAGCATGAGGGAGTATCCCGGGGAGCTGTTTTTT. Translation: CASMREYPGELFF. Filled out from reference TRBV7-8 and TRBJ2-2, the complete variable domain reads GAGVSQSPRYKVAKRGQDVALRCDPISGHVSLFWYQQALGQGPEFLTYFQNEAQLDKSGLPSDRFFAERPEGSVSTLKIQRTQQEDSAVYLCASMREYPGELFFGEGSRLTVL.

This chain links TRBV6-1 with TRBJ2-4; D remains ambiguous. V gave up 1 base and J gave up 0 bases, with 7 bases separating them. This CDR3 spans 15 amino acids. Germline V gene lookup returns CDR1 MNHNS and CDR2 SASEGT. The chain's CDR3 is CASSEGSTAKNIQYF. The CDR3 nucleotides read TGTGCCAGCAGTGAAGGCAGTACAGCCAAAAACATTCAGTACTTC.

The J gene is TRBJ2-6, the V gene TRBV7-2; the D gene is possibly TRBD1 (6 bases). CDR1 and CDR2 from the germline V gene are SGHTA and FQGNSA. With 5 bases removed from V and 2 bases from J, the gap between germline ends came to 13 bases. The CDR3 is 16 residues long. The CDR3 region is CASSPNPGAGANVLTF. Written as DNA, the CDR3 is TGTGCCAGCAGCCCTAACCCAGGGGCTGGGGCCAACGTCCTGACTTTC. Combining the CDR3 with reference TRBV7-2 and TRBJ2-6 gives the whole variable domain GAGVSQSPSNKVTEKGKDVELRCDPISGHTALYWYRQSLGQGLEFLIYFQGNSAPDKSGLPSDRFSAERTGGSVSTLTIQRTQQEDSAVYLCASSPNPGAGANVLTFGAGSRLTVL.

This clone was observed a few times. The chain recombines TRBV13 with TRBJ1-2; a weak D match, TRBD1 (5 bases). This CDR3 is 14 amino acids long. Germline CDR1 reads PRHDT; CDR2 reads FYEKMQ (reference sequence). Trimming shortened V by 0 bases and J by 4 bases, and 9 bases separated the two germline ends. The CDR3 sequence is CASSLGSGGYGYTF. In DNA form, the CDR3 reads TGTGCCAGCAGCTTAGGCAGCGGGGGCTATGGCTACACCTTC. The complete variable domain, with remaining parts taken from reference TRBV13 and TRBJ1-2, reads AAGVIQSPRHLIKEKRETATLKCYPIPRHDTVYWYQQGPGQDPQFLISFYEKMQSDKGSIPDRFSAQQFSDYHSELNMSSLELGDSALYFCASSLGSGGYGYTFGSGTRLTVV.

This chain connects TRBV27 to TRBJ1-2; D remains ambiguous. V lost 4 bases and J lost 6, with 12 bases in between. The germline gives CDR1 MNHEY, CDR2 SMNVEV (reference sequence). The CDR3 loop spans 13 amino acids. The DNA of the CDR3 is TGTGCCAGCAGTTCCGGGAGTTGGCATGGCTACACCTTC. This gives the protein CASSSGSWHGYTF.

The J gene is TRBJ2-5, the V gene TRBV30; 12 nucleotides agree with TRBD2. V lost 0 bases and J lost 4; bases outside the gene matches: 12. CDR1 and CDR2 (germline): GTSNPN, SVGIG (reference sequence). This CDR3 contains 18 residues. CDR3 sequence (DNA): TGTGCCTGGAGTGTAATTCCGGGGACTAGCGGGTACCGAGAGACCCAGTACTTC. Translation: CAWSVIPGTSGYRETQYF.